This TCR beta chain was identified during a study of cytomegalovirus exposure and HLA in healthy donors. Overall study results and limits: Researchers catalogued around 150 TCR beta chains as cytomegalovirus-associated. In a later analysis, first-cohort TCR clusters were found to tend to co-occur in the approximately 120 validation repertoires. Using the classifier, cytomegalovirus status was reportedly diagnosed with high specificity and sensitivity.

Produced via immunoSEQ multiplex PCR; TCRdb's table is partial and in-frame only. The sample gives tens of thousands of clones, around 94% of which show up once; 0.5% to 0.75% is in the top ten. Of note for this clone: What it binds is not known.

The V gene lost 6 bases and the J gene lost 7 bases, with 12 bases spanning the gap. The CDR3 sequence is 13 residues long. CDR1 and CDR2 from the germline V gene are MDHEN and SYDVKM. V and J are TRBV28 and TRBJ2-2; D is possibly TRBD2 (5 bases). The clonotype was recovered from a young woman in good health and CMV-seronegative. Material: PBMCs. CDR3 nucleotide sequence: TGTGCCAGCAGCACGGGGTCTATCGGGGAGCTGTTTTTT. Protein: CASSTGSIGELFF. Full variable domain (missing parts from reference TRBV28 and TRBJ2-2): DVKVTQSSRYLVKRTGEKVFLECVQDMDHENMFWYRQDPGLGLRLIYFSYDVKMKEKGDIPEGYSVSREKKERFSLILESASTNQTSMYLCASSTGSIGELFFGEGSRLTVL.